The T cell receptor beta chain under discussion was sequenced for a study of beta chain features in type 1 diabetes. The sample holds a few counts of this clone. Its matching antigen is unknown. Study-level results: All four CD4+ subsets of Type 1 diabetes patients contained TCRB CDR3s that were moderately but significantly shorter.

The authors reverse transcribed all of the isolated RNA, so sequencing captured expressed TCRB transcripts. Data came from immunoSEQ multiplex PCR; TCRdb stores just in-frame clones and leaves some out. This sample has around 120,000 clones, with 15% to 20% found just once. Researchers reported sorting CD4+ naive, central memory, regulatory and stem cell-like memory cells via CD45RO/CCR7/CD25/CD127/CD95/CD27. The CDR3 is 13 amino acids. Trimming shortened V by 7 bases and J by 0 bases, and 10 bases separated the two germline ends. Germline V lookup: CDR1 MDHEN, CDR2 SYDVKM. This chain links TRBV28 with TRBJ2-7; the D gene could be TRBD1 or TRBD2 (5 bases each). Sequenced input: central memory CD4+ T cells from blood. This clonotype originated in a man younger than 35 with type 1 diabetes. The CDR3 region has the DNA TGTGCCAGCAATGACGGGACCTCCTACGAGCAGTACTTC. Translating it yields CASNDGTSYEQYF.